Included here is one T cell receptor beta chain sequence, with context. Antigen: not known. Alopecia areata patients had lesional scalp punch biopsies and peripheral blood taken from them. This sample was included in a study of CD8+ T cells in alopecia areata. About the study: Patients received oral tofacitinib, 5 to 10 mg twice daily, for moderate-to-severe alopecia areata. Points from the study as a whole: Among patients, TCR sharing was less clear than in mice, a difference possibly due in part to HLA diversity in the patient population.

It was cDNA, reverse transcribed from extracted RNA, that served as the sequencing template. Assay: immunoSEQ multiplex PCR; the TCRdb copy retains only in-frame clones and omits some. This table has under 85,000 clones, about 44% appearing once. V gave up 4 bases and J gave up 5 bases; unmatched junction bases: 0. Germline assignment: CDR1 MGHDK and CDR2 SYGVNS. CDR3 length: 13 residues. This sequence was found in a human donor with alopecia areata. The chain has TRBV25-1 and TRBJ2-5, with TRBD1 matching 11 bases. The input for sequencing was CD8+ T cells sorted from blood, taken at week 0. The CDR3 DNA reads TGTGCCAGCAGTGGGGACAGGGGGGAGACCCAGTACTTC. Encoded protein: CASSGDRGETQYF.